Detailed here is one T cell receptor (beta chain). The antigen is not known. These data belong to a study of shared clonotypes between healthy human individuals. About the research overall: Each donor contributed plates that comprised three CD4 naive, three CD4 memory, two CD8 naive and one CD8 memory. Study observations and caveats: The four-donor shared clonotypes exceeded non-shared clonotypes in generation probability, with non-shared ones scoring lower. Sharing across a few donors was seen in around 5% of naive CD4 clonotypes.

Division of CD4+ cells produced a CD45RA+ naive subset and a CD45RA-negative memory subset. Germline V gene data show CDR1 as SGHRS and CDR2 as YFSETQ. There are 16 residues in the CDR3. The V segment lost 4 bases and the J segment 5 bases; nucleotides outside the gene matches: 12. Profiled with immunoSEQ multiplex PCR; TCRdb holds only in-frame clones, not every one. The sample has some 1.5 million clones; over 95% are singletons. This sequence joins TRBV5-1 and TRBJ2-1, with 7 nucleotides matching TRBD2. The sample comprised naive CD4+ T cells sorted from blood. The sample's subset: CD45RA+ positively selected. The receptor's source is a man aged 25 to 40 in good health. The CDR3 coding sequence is TGCGCCAGCAGCCCTGGACTAGTTCCATCCAACAATGAGCAGTTCTTC. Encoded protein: CASSPGLVPSNNEQFF.